The present T cell receptor beta chain was sequenced within a study of blood T cells in healthy people across ages. Primed by a sample-barcoded 5' primer and a J-beta primer mix, a second PCR proceeded for 7 to 11 cycles. TCRdb re-derived calls from the 5' RACE reads in MiXCR, one entry per CDR3 protein. The sample has some 900,000 distinct CDR3 sequences; roughly 50% are singletons. The sample providers were healthy Caucasian people from Russia, aged roughly 6 to 95. The CDR3 extends over 17 amino acids. The V gene is TRBV21-1, the J gene TRBJ2-7; the table assigns TRBD2, which was not confirmed against the DNA. TRBV21-1 is a pseudogene segment. This clonotype was sampled from a man aged 25-45 years in good health. The sample was blood. In DNA form, the CDR3 reads TGTGCCAGCAGCATCGATAACCGGGACTCCCCCTACTACGAGCAGTACTTC. It codes for CASSIDNRDSPYYEQYF.